This is a list of T cell receptor beta chains from one sample in a study of T cell repertoires in cytomegalovirus infection. No antigen has been identified for these receptors. TCRdb re-called the reads through MiXCR, storing one row per CDR3 protein. The sample has roughly 570,000 distinct CDR3 sequences; 40% are singletons. Here the sequenced sample was cultured PBMCs, taken from culture after CMV antigen stimulation. The receptor source for this set is a human donor in good health (CMV status not recorded). Some clones in this sample may be carry-over from other donors' samples. The CDR3 runs from the conserved cysteine through the conserved F or W. The D gene is left open where the match is weak. Some rows mark clone size as missing; the rest say once, few, many or name a class of expanded clone.

clone_size	v_call	d_call	j_call	cdr3_aa	cdr3_nt
few	TRBV12-3/TRBV12-4	TRBD2	TRBJ2-7	CASSLAPGLAGGGKGDEQYF	TGTGCCAGCAGTTTAGCCCCGGGACTAGCGGGAGGAGGAAAGGGTGACGAGCAGTACTTC
few	TRBV20-1	TRBD1	TRBJ2-2	CSASNRGITGELFF	TGCAGTGCTAGCAACAGGGGGATAACCGGGGAGCTGTTTTTT
.	TRBV7-9	.	TRBJ1-2	CASSRGDAGYGYTF	TGTGCCAGCAGTCGGGGGGACGCCGGCTATGGCTACACCTTC
few	TRBV7-6	.	TRBJ1-4	CASSLFLPTVLNEKLFF	TGTGCCAGCAGCTTATTCTTACCAACCGTCCTTAATGAAAAACTGTTTTTT
.	TRBV7-8	TRBD2	TRBJ2-1	CASSLPLGTSNNEQFF	TGTGCCAGCAGCTTACCCCTGGGGACTAGTAACAATGAGCAGTTCTTC
many	TRBV7-9	.	TRBJ1-4	CASSFSGGGDEKLFF	TGTGCCAGCAGCTTCTCCGGGGGTGGAGATGAAAAACTGTTTTTT
.	TRBV6-1	TRBD1	TRBJ1-1	CASSAMDRARAEAFF	TGTGCCAGCAGTGCAATGGACAGGGCAAGGGCTGAAGCTTTCTTT
few	TRBV7-9	TRBD1	TRBJ1-2	CASSPWDRVVYGYTF	TGTGCCAGCAGCCCCTGGGACAGGGTTGTCTATGGCTACACCTTC
.	TRBV23-1	.	TRBJ2-7	CASSHVIQGTFDEQYF	TGCGCCAGCAGTCACGTAATACAGGGAACCTTCGACGAGCAGTACTTC
.	TRBV12-3/TRBV12-4	TRBD1	TRBJ1-3	CASSPTTGAHYSGNTIYF	TGTGCCAGCAGTCCGACGACAGGGGCCCATTACTCTGGAAACACCATATATTTT
.	TRBV19	.	TRBJ1-1	CASSIFWGNTEAFF	TGTGCCAGTAGTATCTTCTGGGGGAACACTGAAGCTTTCTTT
.	TRBV29-1	TRBD1	TRBJ2-7	CSGRDRDYEQYF	TGCAGCGGCCGGGACAGGGACTACGAGCAGTACTTC
.	TRBV19	.	TRBJ2-1	CASSLFESGRNEQFF	TGTGCCAGTAGCCTGTTTGAGAGCGGACGCAATGAGCAGTTCTTC
.	TRBV7-6	TRBD2	TRBJ2-3	CASSFRTSAADTQYF	TGTGCCAGCAGCTTTCGGACTAGCGCGGCAGATACGCAGTATTTT
few	TRBV7-6	.	TRBJ2-3	CASSPPSSRAGDTQYF	TGTGCCAGCAGCCCCCCGTCTAGCAGGGCCGGGGATACGCAGTATTTT
few	TRBV6-5	TRBD2	TRBJ2-1	CASSYILGPGGVNEQFF	TGTGCCAGCAGTTACATTCTCGGGCCGGGGGGGGTTAATGAGCAGTTCTTC
.	TRBV7-9	TRBD2	TRBJ2-1	CASSSPERDLGQFF	TGTGCCAGCAGCTCGCCGGAGCGGGACCTAGGACAGTTCTTC
.	TRBV28	.	TRBJ2-1	CASSLGLRGSYNEQFF	TGTGCCAGCAGTTTGGGTCTTAGGGGTTCCTACAATGAGCAGTTCTTC
.	TRBV19	.	TRBJ1-5	CASSPRMDIYSNQPQHF	TGTGCCAGTAGTCCACGAATGGACATTTATAGCAATCAGCCCCAGCATTTT
.	TRBV7-9	.	TRBJ1-1	CASSLGLLNSEAFF	TGTGCCAGCAGCTTGGGACTGTTAAATAGTGAAGCTTTCTTT
few	TRBV4-3	.	TRBJ2-7	CASSQFTGLQVYEQYF	TGCGCCAGCAGCCAATTTACGGGACTGCAGGTTTACGAGCAGTACTTC
many	TRBV7-2	TRBD2	TRBJ2-3	CASSSKAGGGSDTQYF	TGTGCCAGCAGCTCCAAAGCGGGGGGGGGTTCAGATACGCAGTATTTT
.	TRBV27	TRBD2	TRBJ2-7	CASRAGTSGTEQYF	TGTGCCAGCAGGGCCGGGACTAGCGGGACCGAGCAGTACTTC
.	TRBV12-3/TRBV12-4	.	TRBJ1-1	CASSLARGRGGTEAFF	TGTGCCAGCAGCCTAGCCAGAGGGAGGGGTGGCACTGAAGCTTTCTTT
many	TRBV7-2	TRBD1	TRBJ1-5	CASSFRQGGQPQHF	TGTGCCAGCAGCTTTAGACAGGGTGGTCAGCCCCAGCATTTT
.	TRBV20-1	TRBD1	TRBJ2-7	CSAKTGQVVSYEQYF	TGCAGTGCCAAGACAGGACAGGTCGTCTCCTACGAGCAGTACTTC
once	TRBV12-3/TRBV12-4	.	TRBJ1-1	CASSTTGTEAFF	TGTGCCAGCAGCACGACAGGAACTGAAGCTTTCTTT
few	TRBV19	.	TRBJ1-1	CASSIENTEAFF	TGTGCCAGTAGTATCGAGAACACTGAAGCTTTCTTT
few	TRBV10-3	.	TRBJ1-5	CAIGTDKDQPQHF	TGTGCCATCGGGACGGATAAAGATCAGCCCCAGCATTTT
.	TRBV6-2/TRBV6-3	TRBD2	TRBJ2-5	CASSSGLAGIHQETQYF	TGTGCCAGCAGTTCGGGACTAGCGGGAATTCACCAAGAGACCCAGTACTTC
.	TRBV2	TRBD1	TRBJ1-2	CATLNRDRAKGYTF	TGTGCCACCTTAAACCGGGACAGGGCAAAGGGCTACACCTTC
few	TRBV7-2	.	TRBJ1-2	CASSLLSVYGYTF	TGTGCCAGCAGCCTTCTTTCCGTCTATGGCTACACCTTC
few	TRBV7-6	.	TRBJ2-3	CASSPLGGRTDTQYF	TGTGCCAGCAGCCCACTCGGGGGGCGCACAGATACGCAGTATTTT
few	TRBV6-2/TRBV6-3	TRBD2	TRBJ2-1	CASSYSLGTISRGHSYNEQFF	TGTGCCAGCAGTTACTCCTTAGGGACTATTTCACGCGGACACTCCTACAATGAGCAGTTCTTC
.	TRBV7-2	.	TRBJ2-3	CASSHRVPTDTQYF	TGTGCCAGCAGCCACCGGGTCCCCACAGATACGCAGTATTTT
many	TRBV7-2	.	TRBJ2-5	CASSSVEGVGTQYF	TGTGCCAGCAGCTCAGTCGAGGGGGTGGGGACCCAGTACTTC
.	TRBV27	.	TRBJ1-4	CASSLTRASNEKLFF	TGTGCCAGCAGTTTAACGAGGGCCTCTAATGAAAAACTGTTTTTT
.	TRBV30	TRBD1	TRBJ2-7	CAWKGTGNRYEQYF	TGTGCCTGGAAAGGGACAGGGAATCGCTACGAGCAGTACTTC
few	TRBV7-2	TRBD2	TRBJ2-3	CASSQASGGTDTQYF	TGTGCCAGCAGCCAAGCTAGCGGCGGCACAGATACGCAGTATTTT
few	TRBV7-2	TRBD2	TRBJ2-7	CASSLILASSYEQYF	TGTGCCAGCAGCTTAATACTAGCGAGCTCCTACGAGCAGTACTTC
few	TRBV5-6	TRBD1	TRBJ2-7	CASSGGQGGYEQYF	TGTGCCAGCAGCGGGGGACAGGGTGGCTACGAGCAGTACTTC
few	TRBV7-2	.	TRBJ2-5	CASSPPIVGGETQYF	TGTGCCAGCAGCCCGCCCATCGTGGGAGGAGAGACCCAGTACTTC
.	TRBV3-1	TRBD2	TRBJ2-3	CASSLSGGPRAGTQYF	TGTGCCAGCAGCCTCTCGGGGGGACCCCGCGCCGGTACGCAGTATTTT
.	TRBV6-2/TRBV6-3	.	TRBJ1-1	CASSYSGVGEAFF	TGTGCCAGCAGTTACTCGGGAGTAGGTGAAGCTTTCTTT
many	TRBV7-2	.	TRBJ2-5	CASSLGSAEETQYF	TGTGCCAGCAGCTTAGGATCGGCGGAAGAGACCCAGTACTTC
.	TRBV7-8	.	TRBJ1-5	CASSPNQGLPQHF	TGTGCCAGCAGCCCGAACCAAGGACTTCCTCAGCATTTT
.	TRBV20-1	TRBD2	TRBJ2-3	CSVIQREDRIDTQYF	TGCAGTGTCATCCAGCGGGAGGATCGCATAGATACGCAGTATTTT
.	TRBV7-7	TRBD2	TRBJ2-2	CASSSGAGGPFTGELFF	TGTGCCAGCAGCTCCGGAGCGGGAGGGCCTTTTACCGGGGAGCTGTTTTTT
.	TRBV11-2	TRBD2	TRBJ2-1	CASSSSGGTYNEQFF	TGTGCCAGCAGCTCTAGCGGAGGGACTTACAATGAGCAGTTCTTC